The rows below give T cell receptor beta chains drawn from one sample of a study of blood T cells in healthy people across ages. TCRdb reprocessed the 5' RACE reads with MiXCR, giving one entry per CDR3 protein. This sample yields 750,000 to 950,000 distinct CDR3 sequences, of which 50% to 65% are seen a single time; about 42% belongs to the top ten. Sequences were obtained from blood. Receptor source: a man at least 80 years old in good health. Both conserved end residues are part of each CDR3. Fields, in order: D gene, V gene, J gene, CDR3 length, clone size, CDR3 protein, CDR3 DNA. A D gene is named only where the DNA matches it firmly. The size of a clone is reported for some rows only, either as once, few or many, or as a class for expanded clones.

D gene: NA
V gene: TRBV7-9
J gene: TRBJ2-7
CDR3 length: 15
clone size: NA
CDR3 protein: CASSLPRGAVGEQYF
CDR3 DNA: TGTGCCAGCAGCTTACCCAGGGGCGCGGTTGGCGAGCAGTACTTC

D gene: NA
V gene: TRBV5-1
J gene: TRBJ1-1
CDR3 length: 16
clone size: NA
CDR3 protein: CASSFRLGARNTEAFF
CDR3 DNA: TGCGCCAGCAGCTTCCGACTGGGGGCGCGGAACACTGAAGCTTTCTTT

D gene: NA
V gene: TRBV7-2
J gene: TRBJ1-2
CDR3 length: 14
clone size: few
CDR3 protein: CASTPRGQTYGYTF
CDR3 DNA: TGTGCCAGCACCCCTAGGGGACAAACTTATGGCTACACCTTC

D gene: TRBD2
V gene: TRBV7-2
J gene: TRBJ2-3
CDR3 length: 13
clone size: few
CDR3 protein: CASRLAGYRYAYF
CDR3 DNA: TGTGCCAGCAGACTAGCGGGGTACAGATACGCGTATTTT

D gene: TRBD1
V gene: TRBV7-2
J gene: TRBJ1-5
CDR3 length: 15
clone size: NA
CDR3 protein: CASSRGQGANQPQHF
CDR3 DNA: TGTGCCAGCAGCCGCGGACAGGGGGCGAATCAGCCCCAGCATTTT

D gene: NA
V gene: TRBV9
J gene: TRBJ2-1
CDR3 length: 18
clone size: NA
CDR3 protein: CASSAQGSMSSSYNEQFF
CDR3 DNA: TGTGCCAGCAGCGCTCAGGGGTCAATGAGTAGCTCCTACAATGAGCAGTTCTTC

D gene: NA
V gene: TRBV12-3/TRBV12-4
J gene: TRBJ2-7
CDR3 length: 13
clone size: NA
CDR3 protein: CASSLALGAEQYF
CDR3 DNA: TGTGCCAGCAGCTTAGCTTTGGGAGCCGAGCAGTACTTC

D gene: NA
V gene: TRBV4-2
J gene: TRBJ2-1
CDR3 length: 14
clone size: few
CDR3 protein: CASSQEWQYNEQFF
CDR3 DNA: TGTGCCAGCAGCCAAGAGTGGCAGTACAATGAGCAGTTCTTC

D gene: NA
V gene: TRBV5-1
J gene: TRBJ2-6
CDR3 length: 15
clone size: few
CDR3 protein: CASSSTTAGANVLTF
CDR3 DNA: TGCGCCAGCAGCTCCACCACGGCTGGGGCCAACGTCCTGACTTTC

D gene: NA
V gene: TRBV7-9
J gene: TRBJ2-1
CDR3 length: 16
clone size: NA
CDR3 protein: CASSLSFSSLDNEQFF
CDR3 DNA: TGTGCCAGCAGCTTAAGCTTCTCCAGCCTCGATAATGAGCAGTTCTTC

D gene: NA
V gene: TRBV20-1
J gene: TRBJ2-1
CDR3 length: 10
clone size: NA
CDR3 protein: CSARVAEQFF
CDR3 DNA: TGCAGTGCTAGAGTCGCTGAGCAGTTCTTC

D gene: TRBD2
V gene: TRBV20-1
J gene: TRBJ2-7
CDR3 length: 15
clone size: NA
CDR3 protein: CSASPTSGGPYEQYF
CDR3 DNA: TGCAGTGCTAGCCCAACTAGCGGGGGACCCTACGAGCAGTACTTC

D gene: TRBD1
V gene: TRBV28
J gene: TRBJ1-1
CDR3 length: 14
clone size: NA
CDR3 protein: CASSARGRGTEAFF
CDR3 DNA: TGTGCCAGCAGTGCCAGGGGGCGCGGGACTGAAGCTTTCTTT

D gene: TRBD2
V gene: TRBV20-1
J gene: TRBJ2-3
CDR3 length: 14
clone size: few
CDR3 protein: CSASRGSSGDTQYF
CDR3 DNA: TGCAGTGCTAGCCGGGGGTCTAGCGGAGATACGCAGTATTTT

D gene: NA
V gene: TRBV5-1
J gene: TRBJ1-4
CDR3 length: 12
clone size: few
CDR3 protein: CASSLEDEKLFF
CDR3 DNA: TGCGCCAGCAGCTTGGAGGATGAAAAACTGTTTTTT

D gene: NA
V gene: TRBV20-1
J gene: TRBJ1-6
CDR3 length: 14
clone size: NA
CDR3 protein: CSARDRVGRSPLHF
CDR3 DNA: TGCAGTGCTAGAGACCGGGTGGGACGATCACCCCTCCACTTT

D gene: TRBD2
V gene: TRBV7-9
J gene: TRBJ2-5
CDR3 length: 16
clone size: NA
CDR3 protein: CASSLRASGRGETQYF
CDR3 DNA: TGTGCCAGCAGCCTGCGGGCTAGCGGGAGGGGAGAGACCCAGTACTTC

D gene: NA
V gene: TRBV20-1
J gene: TRBJ2-7
CDR3 length: 14
clone size: NA
CDR3 protein: CSALKMAGLYEQYF
CDR3 DNA: TGCAGTGCCCTGAAGATGGCCGGCCTTTACGAGCAGTACTTC

D gene: TRBD1
V gene: TRBV9
J gene: TRBJ1-1
CDR3 length: 15
clone size: NA
CDR3 protein: CASSVGGTGVTEAFF
CDR3 DNA: TGTGCCAGCAGCGTAGGAGGGACAGGGGTCACTGAAGCTTTCTTT

D gene: NA
V gene: TRBV20-1
J gene: TRBJ2-5
CDR3 length: 16
clone size: NA
CDR3 protein: CSASPQTGLFQETQYF
CDR3 DNA: TGCAGTGCTAGCCCCCAAACCGGCCTCTTCCAAGAGACCCAGTACTTC

D gene: TRBD1
V gene: TRBV11-2
J gene: TRBJ1-6
CDR3 length: 18
clone size: NA
CDR3 protein: CASSPARDRGLMDSPLHF
CDR3 DNA: TGTGCCAGCAGCCCCGCGAGGGACAGGGGGTTAATGGATTCACCCCTCCACTTT

D gene: NA
V gene: TRBV12-3/TRBV12-4
J gene: TRBJ2-5
CDR3 length: 14
clone size: few
CDR3 protein: CASSRQVGQETQYF
CDR3 DNA: TGTGCCAGCAGCCGGCAGGTTGGCCAAGAGACCCAGTACTTC

D gene: TRBD1
V gene: TRBV18
J gene: TRBJ2-7
CDR3 length: 13
clone size: NA
CDR3 protein: CVSSQTGNYEQYF
CDR3 DNA: TGTGTCAGCTCCCAGACAGGGAACTACGAGCAGTACTTC